The 22 T cell receptor beta chains listed next were all sequenced from one sample in a study of identical twins. TCRdb fed the 5' RACE reads into MiXCR, producing one record per CDR3 protein. The sample has fewer than 900,000 distinct CDR3 sequences, 21% seen once. The sample also formed part of further work on T cells expressing NK-cell markers.

What was sequenced was PBMCs. These receptors all stem from a woman younger than 35 in good health.

This clonotype was detected a few times. J is TRBJ2-3 and V is TRBV20-1, with D unresolved. Trimming removed 0 bases at V and 0 bases at J, with 10 bases between. The CDR3 is 15 amino acids. Germline CDR1 reads DFQATT; CDR2 reads SNEGSKA (reference sequence). CDR3 region: CSARDHQRSTDTQYF. The CDR3 nucleotides read TGCAGTGCTAGAGACCACCAACGGAGCACAGATACGCAGTATTTT.

This clonotype came up a few times. J is TRBJ2-1 and V is TRBV5-1, with 12 nucleotides matching TRBD1. CDR1 is SGHRS, CDR2 YFSETQ, per germline. The CDR3 totals 16 residues. The V segment lost 4 bases and the J segment 7 bases; nucleotides outside the gene matches: 9. The chain's CDR3 is CASSMRGQGARNEQFF. CDR3 in DNA: TGCGCCAGCAGCATGCGGGGACAGGGGGCGAGGAATGAGCAGTTCTTC.

This sequence joins TRBV6-1 and TRBJ2-3; 9 bases match TRBD2. Looked up from germline, CDR1 is MNHNS and CDR2 is SASEGT. This CDR3 region has 14 residues. Germline trimming cut 6 bases from V and 5 bases from J; bases unmatched to any gene: 6. The DNA of the CDR3 is TGTGCCAGCAGCAACGCGGGGGGGAAAGATACGCAGTATTTT. It yields the protein CASSNAGGKDTQYF.

This clonotype has ten or more counts. The chain combines TRBV15 with TRBJ2-3, with D tentatively TRBD1 or TRBD2 (5 bases each). Germline V gene lookup returns CDR1 LNHNV and CDR2 YYDKDF (reference sequence). Trimming cost V 8 bases and J 2 bases, with 11 bases left between them. This CDR3 spans 13 amino acids. In DNA form, the CDR3 reads TGTGCCACCGAGAGGGGTCTCACAGATACGCAGTATTTT. Protein: CATERGLTDTQYF.

This clonotype was observed a few times. The V and J genes are TRBV12-3 or TRBV12-4 and TRBJ1-5, with 9 bases matching TRBD1. The CDR3 runs to 14 residues. With 5 bases clipped from V and 6 bases from J, the junction kept 5 bases outside the gene matches. CDR3 nucleotides: TGTGCCAGCAGTCAAGGACAGGGGCGTCAGCCCCAGCATTTT. Translating gives CASSQGQGRQPQHF.

This clonotype was observed a few times. One junction end does not reproduce the germline sequence, and a read error may be involved. This rearrangement joins TRBV20-1 to TRBJ2-7, with 11 bases matching TRBD2. The germline V gene has CDR1 DFQATT and CDR2 SNEGSKA (reference sequence). This CDR3 has 17 residues. The CDR3 loop is CSTRDLAGGPRTYEQYF. The CDR3 DNA sequence: TGCAGTACTAGGGATTTAGCGGGAGGGCCGAGGACCTACGAGCAGTACTTC.

This clonotype has a handful of counts. The chain employs TRBV9 and TRBJ2-3; TRBD2 might be the D (5 bases). V was shortened by 3 bases and J by 5 bases, with 16 bases between the two germline ends. Germline V gene data show CDR1 as SGDLS and CDR2 as YYNGEE. This CDR3 has 15 residues. The CDR3 nucleotides are TGTGCCAGCAGCGCCGACAAGACTCGGGGAGATACGCAGTATTTT. Its translation is CASSADKTRGDTQYF.

In its sample, this clonotype was seen a few times. V and J are TRBV4-3 and TRBJ1-1; D might be TRBD1 (6 bases). CDR3 length: 16 amino acids. Per the germline V gene, CDR1 is LGHNA and CDR2 is YSLEER. V was cut by 2 bases and J by 3 bases, with 16 bases left in between. CDR3 sequence reads: CASSQRMGSGDTEAFF. CDR3 coding DNA: TGCGCCAGCAGCCAAAGAATGGGGTCAGGGGACACTGAAGCTTTCTTT.

The CDR3 reads CASSGERGYEQYF. The CDR3 region has the DNA TGCGCCAGCAGCGGGGAGCGGGGTTACGAGCAGTACTTC. The rearrangement links TRBV5-1 to TRBJ2-7, with 7 nucleotides matching TRBD2. Germline assignment: CDR1 SGHRS and CDR2 YFSETQ. V shed 4 bases and J 4 bases; nucleotides not matched to a gene: 5. This CDR3 spans 13 amino acids.

This clonotype was seen a single time. The rearrangement uses TRBV7-7 and TRBJ2-5; 7 nucleotides agree with TRBD1. V lost 2 bases and J lost 4; bases outside the gene matches: 7. From germline, CDR1 is SSHAT and CDR2 FNYEAQ (reference sequence). The CDR3 has 15 amino acids. As DNA, the CDR3 is TGTGCCAGCAGCTTATTAGACAGGGCTGGAGAGACCCAGTACTTC. Its protein is CASSLLDRAGETQYF.

The V call is TRBV12-3 or TRBV12-4, the J call TRBJ2-1, with 11 bases identical to TRBD2. J gave up 2 bases and V 6 bases, and 6 bases lay outside the gene matches. The CDR3 has 16 amino acids. The CDR3 region has the DNA TGTGCCAGCAGCCTAATAGCGGGAGGGACCTACAATGAGCAGTTCTTC. Translating gives CASSLIAGGTYNEQFF.

A few counts support this clonotype. V gene TRBV12-3 or TRBV12-4 combines with J gene TRBJ1-1, with unresolved D. This CDR3 has 12 residues. With 2 bases removed from V and 10 bases from J, the gap between germline ends came to 11 bases. The CDR3 coding sequence is TGTGCCAGCAGTTTACATACGGGGAGAGCTTTCTTT. Translating gives CASSLHTGRAFF.

The chain recombines TRBV29-1 with TRBJ2-7; 9 bases match TRBD1. The germline CDR1 and CDR2 sequences are SQVTM and ANQGSEA. The V gene end was trimmed by 4 bases and the J gene end by 6 bases; junction bases not matched to a gene: 7. This CDR3 contains 13 residues. The CDR3 loop reads CSVAGQGVGEQYF. CDR3 sequence (DNA): TGCAGCGTTGCGGGACAGGGAGTGGGCGAGCAGTACTTC.

This sequence joins TRBV20-1 and TRBJ2-7, with TRBD2 matching over 7 bases. Germline trimming cut 3 bases from V and 2 bases from J; bases unmatched to any gene: 7. Germline V gene sequence: CDR1 DFQATT, CDR2 SNEGSKA (reference sequence). CDR3 length: 14 amino acids. The CDR3 is CSASFTSATYEQYF. The CDR3 nucleotides read TGCAGTGCTAGCTTTACTAGCGCCACCTACGAGCAGTACTTC.

The chain employs TRBV29-1 and TRBJ1-1; tentatively, D is TRBD1 (5 bases). The CDR3 length is 12 residues. Per the germline V gene, CDR1 is SQVTM and CDR2 is ANQGSEA. Deletions cut 5 bases from V and 7 bases from J, with 14 bases between. CDR3 residues: CSVPGYVGEAFF. Written as DNA, the CDR3 is TGCAGCGTTCCAGGGTACGTGGGTGAAGCTTTCTTT. Variable domain in full (rest from reference TRBV29-1 and TRBJ1-1): SAVISQKPSRDICQRGTSLTIQCQVDSQVTMMFWYRQQPGQSLTLIATANQGSEATYESGFVIDKFPISRPNLTFSTLTVSNMSPEDSSIYLCSVPGYVGEAFFGQGTRLTVV.

The chain employs TRBV6-1 and TRBJ2-7; 8 bases fit TRBD2. V was clipped by 5 bases and J by 4 bases; unmatched bases: 10. The length of the CDR3 is 15 residues. Germline values: CDR1 MNHNS, CDR2 SASEGT. CDR3 nucleotides: TGTGCCAGCAGTACCTTAGCGGGATCTCAATACGAGCAGTACTTC. Residues: CASSTLAGSQYEQYF.

The genes are TRBV6-1 and TRBJ2-1; 11 nucleotides align to TRBD2. After removal of 6 bases from V and 6 bases from J, the junction contained 10 bases not matched to a gene. Germline V gene sequence: CDR1 MNHNS, CDR2 SASEGT. The CDR3 covers 16 residues. The chain's CDR3 is CASSPGLADPVNEQFF. The CDR3 DNA is TGTGCCAGCAGCCCGGGACTAGCGGACCCGGTCAATGAGCAGTTCTTC.

This clonotype was found a few times. The chain joins TRBV6-5 to TRBJ2-1; TRBD2 agrees at 13 bases. Germline CDR1 and CDR2: MNHEY and SVGAGI. Trimming took 0 bases from V and 8 from J; bases not matched to a gene: 7. The CDR3 extends over 17 amino acids. CDR3 bases: TGTGCCAGCAGTTACTCGACACTAGCGGGAGGGTTTGATGAGCAGTTCTTC. The encoded protein is CASSYSTLAGGFDEQFF.

The chain combines TRBV7-9 with TRBJ1-2, with 9 bases aligning to TRBD1. CDR3 length: 13 residues. Germline CDR1 and CDR2: SEHNR and FQNEAQ (reference sequence). V dropped 5 bases and J dropped 6; count of bases not matched to a gene: 4. CDR3: CASSEDRGNGYTF. CDR3 in DNA: TGTGCCAGCAGCGAGGACAGGGGCAATGGCTACACCTTC. The full variable domain, in which reference TRBV7-9 and TRBJ1-2 provide the parts outside the CDR3, is DTGVSQNPRHKITKRGQNVTFRCDPISEHNRLYWYRQTLGQGPEFLTYFQNEAQLEKSRLLSDRFSAERPKGSFSTLEIQRTEQGDSAMYLCASSEDRGNGYTFGSGTRLTVV.

This clonotype was detected many times. The CDR3 region has the DNA TGCAGTGCTGGGACTAGAGGTGAGCAGTTCTTC. Protein product: CSAGTRGEQFF. V gene TRBV20-1 combines with J gene TRBJ2-1; 8 bases map to TRBD2. Germline CDR1 DFQATT, CDR2 SNEGSKA (reference sequence). There are 11 residues in the CDR3. V dropped 5 bases and J dropped 9; count of bases not matched to a gene: 3.

This clonotype has a handful of counts. The V gene is TRBV4-3, the J gene TRBJ2-7; no clear D. This CDR3 has 14 amino acids. The V gene lost 3 bases and the J gene lost 3 bases, with 12 bases spanning the gap. Germline-derived CDR1 and CDR2 are LGHNA and YSLEER. The CDR3 DNA is TGCGCCAGCAGCCAGGCCAGACCCCACTACGAGCAGTACTTC. Residues: CASSQARPHYEQYF.

This clonotype was seen a few times. This chain joins TRBV29-1 and TRBJ2-3, with 9 bases fitting TRBD2. Trimming took 8 bases from V and 4 from J; bases not matched to a gene: 10. The germline CDR1 and CDR2 sequences are SQVTM and ANQGSEA. The CDR3 sequence is 14 residues long. The CDR3 nucleotides are TGCAGCCTTGGCGGGGGGGCCGGCCCAGATACGCAGTATTTT. Its protein is CSLGGGAGPDTQYF.